This T cell receptor beta chain was identified during a study of T-cell reconstitution after alpha-beta-depleted transplantation in children. Trimming pared 4 bases from V and 8 bases from J, leaving 12 bases between. The CDR3 has 13 amino acids. Germline V CDR1 and CDR2: LGHNA, YSLEER. This clonotype has a count of ten or more. Preparing the TCRbeta library involved the use of unique molecular identifiers. TCRdb itself ran the PCR reads through MiXCR, one entry per CDR3 protein. The data contain about 900,000 distinct CDR3 sequences, roughly 31% of them singletons. The starting material was PBMCs, mostly from graft donor cells, obtained 360 days after TCRalphabeta/CD19-depleted stem cell transplant. This chain connects TRBV4-3 to TRBJ2-1, with D perhaps TRBD1 (6 bases). The receptor comes from a boy under two years old who had a stem cell transplant for SCID, so the T cells may come from the graft donor. In DNA form, the CDR3 reads TGCGCCAGCAGCCCAGGGGCGGGCGATGAGCAGTTCTTC. Translated: CASSPGAGDEQFF.